Each of the 13 T cell receptor beta chains below was sequenced from the same sample in a study of cytomegalovirus exposure and HLA in healthy donors. In the PCR, 60 Vbeta and 13 Jbeta primers were used. Some clones are missing from TCRdb's copy, which holds only in-frame ones; the method was immunoSEQ multiplex PCR. This sample has hundreds of thousands of clones, with approximately 82% found just once. Material for sequencing was PBMCs. The receptors were sampled from a woman aged 40 to 55 in good health and CMV-seronegative.

V gene TRBV6-5 combines with J gene TRBJ1-2; 7 bases are a match to TRBD1. The germline gives CDR1 MNHEY, CDR2 SVGAGI. The CDR3 consists of 13 residues. J lost 4 bases, V lost 6 bases, and 5 bases had no gene match. CDR3 loop: CASRRQGGYGYTF. CDR3 nucleotides: TGTGCCAGCAGGAGACAGGGCGGCTATGGCTACACCTTC.

J is TRBJ2-7 and V is TRBV27; possibly TRBD2 for D (6 bases). The CDR3 is made up of 14 amino acids. The V gene lost 3 bases and the J gene lost 6 bases, with 15 bases spanning the gap. Per the germline V gene, CDR1 is MNHEY and CDR2 is SMNVEV (reference sequence). The DNA for the CDR3 is TGTGCCAGCAGTTTGTGGTCATCCGGGGGCGAGCAGTACTTC. Protein sequence: CASSLWSSGGEQYF.

As DNA, the CDR3 is TGCAGCGTCAGGACCGGGACAGGAACCAATTCACCCCTCCACTTT. Translating gives CSVRTGTGTNSPLHF. The J gene is TRBJ1-6, the V gene TRBV29-1; TRBD1 matches 8 bases. In germline, CDR1 is SQVTM, CDR2 ANQGSEA. After removal of 6 bases from V and 7 bases from J, the junction contained 11 bases not matched to a gene. This CDR3 is built from 15 residues.

The J gene is TRBJ1-3, the V gene TRBV9; unclear D gene. The CDR3 is made up of 14 amino acids. Germline V gives CDR1 SGDLS, CDR2 YYNGEE. V gave up 0 bases and J gave up 7 bases, with 11 bases separating them. CDR3 in amino acids: CASSVEGVRNTIYF. In DNA, the CDR3 is TGTGCCAGCAGCGTAGAGGGAGTCCGGAACACCATATATTTT. Full variable domain (remainder filled in from reference TRBV9 and TRBJ1-3): DSGVTQTPKHLITATGQRVTLRCSPRSGDLSVYWYQQSLDQGLQFLIQYYNGEERAKGNILERFSAQQFPDLHSELNLSSLELGDSALYFCASSVEGVRNTIYFGEGSWLTVV.

The gene calls are TRBV7-2 and TRBJ1-5, with a weak D call TRBD1 (6 bases). The CDR3 covers 18 residues. Trimming left V 2 bases short and J 4 bases short, with 21 bases between. CDR1 SGHTA and CDR2 FQGNSA come from the germline V gene. The DNA of the CDR3 is TGTGCCAGCAGCTTATCGACAGGACCTCGTGGGTGGAATCAGCCCCAGCATTTT. Protein product: CASSLSTGPRGWNQPQHF.

The rearrangement uses TRBV11-3 and TRBJ2-3; TRBD2 matches 12 bases. The V segment lost 7 bases and the J segment 4 bases; nucleotides outside the gene matches: 12. The CDR3 totals 17 residues. Germline V gives CDR1 SGHNT, CDR2 YENEEA. CDR3 in DNA: TGTGCCAGCACCATAGGGTTGGCTAGCGGGGGGGCAGATACGCAGTATTTT. Its translation: CASTIGLASGGADTQYF.

This clone was counted a few times. The chain links TRBV5-4 to TRBJ2-7; D may be TRBD1 (5 bases). The CDR3 runs 13 residues. Germline CDR1 and CDR2: SGHNT and YYREEE (reference sequence). Trimming cost V 0 bases and J 7 bases, with 11 bases left between them. The CDR3 DNA reads as TGTGCCAGCAGCTTGGCCAATGGGGCGGAGCAGTACTTC. It specifies CASSLANGAEQYF.

The V and J genes are TRBV7-6 and TRBJ1-1; D gene unclear. V was pared by 1 base and J by 8 bases, with 14 bases between. Germline CDR1 is SGHVS and CDR2 is FNYEAQ. There are 14 residues in the CDR3. In nucleotides, the CDR3 is TGTGCCAGCAGCTTAGGAGGGTCATTTGAAGAAGCTTTCTTT. Residues: CASSLGGSFEEAFF.

The J gene is TRBJ1-4, the V gene TRBV5-8; 10 bases match TRBD1. CDR3 length: 16 amino acids. Trimming at V came to 6 bases and at J to 6 bases, leaving 11 bases not matched to a gene. Germline V gives CDR1 SGHTS, CDR2 YDEGEE. CDR3 coding DNA: TGTGCCAGCACCTGGGGGACAGGGGTGTGGGATGAAAAACTGTTTTTT. It codes for CASTWGTGVWDEKLFF.

The rearrangement uses TRBV30 and TRBJ1-1; 8 bases match TRBD1. V lost 4 bases, J lost 7 bases, and 5 bases stayed unmatched. The CDR3 is 12 residues long. CDR1 is GTSNPN, CDR2 SVGIG, per germline (reference sequence). The CDR3 region has the DNA TGTGCCTGGATTAGGACAGGGATTGAAGCTTTCTTT. This encodes CAWIRTGIEAFF.

V usage is TRBV30 and J usage is TRBJ2-7; no reliable D call. There are 14 residues in the CDR3. Trimming left V 6 bases short and J 1 base short, with 16 bases between. Germline CDR1 is GTSNPN and CDR2 is SVGIG (reference sequence). The CDR3 coding sequence is TGTGCCTGCAATCCCATCACTGCGTCCTACGAGCAGTACTTC. This translates into CACNPITASYEQYF.

This clone was observed once. This rearrangement joins TRBV28 to TRBJ1-2; 9 nucleotides align to TRBD1. V was clipped by 7 bases and J by 5 bases; unmatched bases: 11. This CDR3 is built from 15 residues. Germline CDR1 reads MDHEN; CDR2 reads SYDVKM. CDR3 amino acids: CASNYGTGRLYGYTF. CDR3 DNA: TGTGCCAGCAATTACGGGACAGGGAGATTATATGGCTACACCTTC.

This rearrangement joins TRBV5-8 to TRBJ1-2; possible D gene TRBD1, 6 bases. V lost 8 bases and J lost 8, with 19 bases in between. The CDR3 contains 13 residues. Germline lookup yields CDR1 SGHTS and CDR2 YDEGEE. The CDR3: CARRSTGSDGYTF. The CDR3 DNA is TGTGCCAGGCGAAGTACAGGGTCGGACGGCTACACCTTC.